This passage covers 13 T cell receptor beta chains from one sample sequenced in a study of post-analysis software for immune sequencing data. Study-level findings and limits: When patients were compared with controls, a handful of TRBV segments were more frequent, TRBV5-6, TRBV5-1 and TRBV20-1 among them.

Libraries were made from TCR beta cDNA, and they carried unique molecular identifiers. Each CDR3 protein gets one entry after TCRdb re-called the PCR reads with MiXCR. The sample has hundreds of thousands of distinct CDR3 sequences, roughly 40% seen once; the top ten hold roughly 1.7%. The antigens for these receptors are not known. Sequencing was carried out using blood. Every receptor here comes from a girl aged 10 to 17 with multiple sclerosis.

CDR3 in DNA: TGTGCCAGCAGCAAACCAGGGGAGGGGGATGAAAAACTGTTTTTT. It encodes CASSKPGEGDEKLFF. This rearrangement joins TRBV7-9 to TRBJ1-4; D is possibly TRBD1 (6 bases). The CDR3 length is 15 residues. The germline V and J ends were trimmed by 5 bases and 6 bases, with 16 bases remaining between them. CDR1 and CDR2 from the germline V gene are SEHNR and FQNEAQ (reference sequence).

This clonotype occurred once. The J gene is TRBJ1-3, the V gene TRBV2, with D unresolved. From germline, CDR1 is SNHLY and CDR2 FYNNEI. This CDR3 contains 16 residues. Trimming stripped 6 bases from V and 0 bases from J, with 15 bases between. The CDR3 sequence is CASRKSGWDSGNTIYF. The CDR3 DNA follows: TGTGCCAGCAGGAAGTCGGGGTGGGACTCTGGAAACACCATATATTTT.

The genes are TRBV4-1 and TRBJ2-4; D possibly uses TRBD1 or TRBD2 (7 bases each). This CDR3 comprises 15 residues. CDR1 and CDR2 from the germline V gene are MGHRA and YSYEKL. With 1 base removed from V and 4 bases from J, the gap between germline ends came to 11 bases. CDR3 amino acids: CASSQVRGGKNIQYF. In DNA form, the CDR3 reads TGCGCCAGCAGCCAAGTCAGGGGGGGGAAAAACATTCAGTACTTC.

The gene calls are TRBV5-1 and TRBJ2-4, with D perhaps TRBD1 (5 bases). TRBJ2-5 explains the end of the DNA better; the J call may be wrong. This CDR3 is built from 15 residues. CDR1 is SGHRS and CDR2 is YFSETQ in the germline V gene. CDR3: CASSLVRAGMKTQYF. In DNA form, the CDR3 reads TGCGCCAGCAGCTTGGTCAGGGCAGGGATGAAGACCCAGTACTTC.

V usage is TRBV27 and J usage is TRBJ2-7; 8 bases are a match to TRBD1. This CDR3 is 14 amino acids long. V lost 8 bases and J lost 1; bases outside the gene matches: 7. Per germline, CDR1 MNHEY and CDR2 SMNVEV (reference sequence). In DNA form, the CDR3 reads TGTGCCAGCGGAGACAGGGGATTTTCCTACGAGCAGTACTTC. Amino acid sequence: CASGDRGFSYEQYF.

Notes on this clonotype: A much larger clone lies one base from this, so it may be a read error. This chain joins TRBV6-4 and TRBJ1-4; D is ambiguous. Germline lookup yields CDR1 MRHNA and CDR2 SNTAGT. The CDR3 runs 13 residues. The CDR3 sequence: CASSDSNNEKRFF. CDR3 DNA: TGTGCCAGCAGTGACTCAAATAATGAAAAACGGTTTTTT.

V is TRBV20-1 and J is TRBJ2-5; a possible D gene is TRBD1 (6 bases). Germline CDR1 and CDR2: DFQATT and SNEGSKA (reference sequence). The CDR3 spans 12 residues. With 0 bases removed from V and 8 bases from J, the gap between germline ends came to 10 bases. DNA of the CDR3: TGCAGTGCTAGAGATAACAGGGAAACCCAGTACTTC. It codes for CSARDNRETQYF.

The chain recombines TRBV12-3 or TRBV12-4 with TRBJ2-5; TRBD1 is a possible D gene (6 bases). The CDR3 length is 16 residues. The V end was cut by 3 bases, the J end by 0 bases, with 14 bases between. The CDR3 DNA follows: TGTGCCAGCAGTTTCATCCGCGGACAGAACCAAGAGACCCAGTACTTC. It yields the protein CASSFIRGQNQETQYF.

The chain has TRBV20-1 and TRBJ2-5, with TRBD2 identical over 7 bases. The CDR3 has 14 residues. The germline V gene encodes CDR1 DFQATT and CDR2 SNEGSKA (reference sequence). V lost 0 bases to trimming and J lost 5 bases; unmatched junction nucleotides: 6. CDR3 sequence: CSARDRLARETQYF. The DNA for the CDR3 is TGCAGTGCTAGAGATCGACTAGCCAGGGAGACCCAGTACTTC.

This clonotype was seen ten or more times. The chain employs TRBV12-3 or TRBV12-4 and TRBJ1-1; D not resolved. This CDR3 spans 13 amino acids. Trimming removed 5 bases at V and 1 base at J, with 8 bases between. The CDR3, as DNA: TGTGCCAGCAGTCTCGGACGGAACACTGAAGCTTTCTTT. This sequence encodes CASSLGRNTEAFF.

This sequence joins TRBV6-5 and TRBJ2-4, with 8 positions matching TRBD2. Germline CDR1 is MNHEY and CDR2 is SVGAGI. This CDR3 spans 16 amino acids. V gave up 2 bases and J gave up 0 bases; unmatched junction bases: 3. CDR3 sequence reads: CASSYPGLAAKNIQYF. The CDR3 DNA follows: TGTGCCAGCAGTTACCCTGGACTAGCAGCCAAAAACATTCAGTACTTC.

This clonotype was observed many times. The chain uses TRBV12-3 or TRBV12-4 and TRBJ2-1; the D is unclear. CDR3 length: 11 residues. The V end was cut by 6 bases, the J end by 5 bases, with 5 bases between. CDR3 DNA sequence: TGTGCCAGCAGCCTAAACAATGAGCAGTTCTTC. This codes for CASSLNNEQFF.

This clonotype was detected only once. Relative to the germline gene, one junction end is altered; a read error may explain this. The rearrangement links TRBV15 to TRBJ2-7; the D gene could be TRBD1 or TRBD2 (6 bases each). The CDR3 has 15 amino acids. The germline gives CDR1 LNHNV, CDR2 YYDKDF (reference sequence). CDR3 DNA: TGTGCCGCCAGGCAGAGTTGGGGGGCGTCCTACGAGCAGTACTTC. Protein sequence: CAARQSWGASYEQYF.